Relative to its sample, the clone carrying this TCR beta chain is medium-sized. Its target is unknown. Adaptor-ligated barcode primers were used to amplify TRBV12-4/TRBJ1-2 clonotypes. TCRdb passed the multiplex PCR reads through MiXCR, listing each CDR3 protein once. Of some 200 distinct CDR3 sequences in the sample, approximately 2.4% are singletons; the top ten hold 45% to 60%. Study results and caveats: Tumor Treg TCRs overlapped most with tumor naive CD4+ cells. Roughly 14% of tumor Treg sequences matched naive CD4+ cells.

Memory CD4+ T cells were sorted as CD4+CD45RO+CD25- cells. The V and J ends lost 5 bases and 3 bases respectively, with 16 bases between them. This CDR3 is built from 15 residues. The chain joins TRBV12-3 or TRBV12-4 to TRBJ1-2; D might be TRBD1 (6 bases). The sequenced sample was memory CD4+ T cells sorted from blood. Subset noted: memory CD4+ T cells, CD4+CD45RO+CD25-. The source is a female donor with breast cancer. Here the CDR3 DNA reads TGTGCCAGCAGTCTCGCGTCGACAGGAGACTATGGCTACACCTTC. Translating gives CASSLASTGDYGYTF.